Sequencing of this T cell receptor beta chain was carried out in a study of T-cell memory formation after mild COVID-19. Findings and limits, study-wide: Largely, contracting CD4+ clones fell within CM and EM, and contracting CD8+ clones within EMRA. Detection of some responders pre-infection suggested pre-existing cross-reactive memory T cells participated.

V lost 2 bases and J lost 6; bases outside the gene matches: 8. This CDR3 spans 17 amino acids. CDR1 and CDR2 from the germline V gene are MGHRA and YSYEKL. TCRdb recomputed calls from the 5' RACE reads with MiXCR, one row per CDR3 protein. The table has 250,000 or so distinct CDR3 sequences, roughly 18% seen once; the top ten hold roughly 23%. This clonotype was counted only a few times. Its antigen remains unknown. This receptor was identified in a man between 18 and 35 years old who had mild COVID-19 (a few samples of this study predate the infection). Cell type and time point are not known. The V and J genes are TRBV4-1 and TRBJ2-4; 12 bases line up with TRBD2. Sequencing input: PBMCs or a T cell subset sorted from them (not recorded which). CDR3 nucleotides: TGCGCCAGCAGCCAACTATCGGGACTAGCGGGCTCAAACATTCAGTACTTC. It codes for CASSQLSGLAGSNIQYF.